These T cell receptor beta chains were read from a single sample in a study of radiation and T cells in renal cell carcinoma. Sequencing was performed with immunoSEQ multiplex PCR; in TCRdb, only in-frame clones are kept and a portion is missing. The table includes about 16,000 clones, 50% detected once. The sample was tumor tissue, taken from a patient whose treatment included radiotherapy and nephrectomy. These receptors originate from a woman aged 55-69 years with renal cell carcinoma. CDR3s include the opening cysteine and the closing phenylalanine or tryptophan. Fields, in order: J gene, clone size, D gene, V gene, CDR3 protein, CDR3 DNA. The D gene is left open where the match is weak. A row's size may be missing; if present it is once, few, many or a size class.

TRBJ2-3 few - TRBV5-5 CASSLNAPSTDTQYF TGTGCCAGCAGCTTAAATGCGCCTAGCACAGATACGCAGTATTTT
TRBJ1-2 - TRBD1 TRBV9 CASSATGQGLNGYTF TGTGCCAGCAGCGCAACGGGACAGGGGTTAAATGGCTACACCTTC
TRBJ2-1 - TRBD2 TRBV29-1 CSVTGGGAGEQFF TGCAGCGTAACGGGCGGGGGGGCCGGTGAGCAGTTCTTC
TRBJ2-7 - TRBD2 TRBV6-5 CASSSLAGDGYEQYF TGTGCCAGCAGCTCCCTAGCGGGGGATGGTTACGAGCAGTACTTC
TRBJ1-2 few - TRBV5-4 CASSTGTYGYTF TGTGCCAGCAGTACAGGTACTTATGGCTACACCTTC
TRBJ1-1 few - TRBV4-1 CASSQAWGRANTEAFF TGCGCCAGCAGCCAAGCATGGGGCAGGGCGAACACTGAAGCTTTCTTT
TRBJ2-7 - - TRBV7-6 CASSGGMGYEQYF TGTGCCAGCAGCGGGGGAATGGGCTACGAGCAGTACTTC
TRBJ2-1 few TRBD2 TRBV9 CASSSRGDLVNEQFF TGTGCCAGCAGCAGCCGGGGGGATTTGGTAAATGAGCAGTTCTTC
TRBJ1-1 - - TRBV5-1 CASSLVQGANTEAFF TGCGCCAGCAGCTTGGTTCAGGGAGCGAACACTGAAGCTTTCTTT
TRBJ2-7 many - TRBV7-6 CASSLAPGDYEQYF TGTGCCAGCAGCTTAGCGCCAGGGGACTACGAGCAGTACTTC
TRBJ2-1 - - TRBV15 CATSRLLPATDEQFF TGTGCCACCAGCAGGTTACTTCCTGCCACCGATGAGCAGTTCTTC
TRBJ1-1 many - TRBV10-1 CASSESGIVNTEAFF TGCGCCAGCAGTGAGTCGGGCATTGTGAACACTGAAGCTTTCTTT
TRBJ1-1 - TRBD1 TRBV4-1 CASSQGGQGGTEAFF TGCGCCAGCAGCCAAGGAGGACAGGGGGGCACTGAAGCTTTCTTT
TRBJ2-7 - - TRBV10-3 CAISAQGTYEQYF TGTGCCATCAGTGCACAGGGCACCTACGAGCAGTACTTC
TRBJ2-7 - - TRBV7-9 CATGDRRSSYEQYF TGTGCCACCGGTGACAGGAGGAGCTCCTACGAGCAGTACTTC
TRBJ2-7 - TRBD1 TRBV7-2 CASSSGRGRQYF TGTGCCAGCAGCTCCGGCAGGGGGCGGCAGTACTTC
TRBJ2-2 - - TRBV7-8 CASSLSGGRPNTGELFF TGTGCCAGCAGCTTAAGTGGGGGGCGACCGAACACCGGGGAGCTGTTTTTT
TRBJ2-7 - TRBD2 TRBV4-1 CASSLPGGDSEQYF TGCGCCAGCAGCCTCCCCGGGGGGGACTCGGAGCAGTACTTC
TRBJ1-3 - TRBD1 TRBV9 CASSVEGQGYFSGNTIYF TGTGCCAGCAGCGTAGAGGGACAGGGGTATTTTTCTGGAAACACCATATATTTT
TRBJ2-5 - TRBD2 TRBV7-7 CASSLGGDAETQYF TGTGCTAGCAGCCTCGGGGGGGATGCAGAGACCCAGTACTTC
TRBJ1-5 few - TRBV28 CASSSGHKPQHF TGTGCCAGCAGTTCCGGACATAAGCCCCAGCATTTT
TRBJ2-5 - TRBD2 TRBV7-4 CASSLAGGQEETQYF TGTGCCAGCAGCTTAGCGGGAGGGCAGGAGGAGACCCAGTACTTC
TRBJ2-5 - - TRBV18 CASSPGAQETQYF TGTGCCAGCTCACCAGGAGCTCAAGAGACCCAGTACTTC
TRBJ2-7 - - TRBV6-5 CASTEAIEQYF TGTGCCAGCACTGAGGCGATCGAGCAGTACTTC
TRBJ1-5 - - TRBV30 CAWSVNSNQPQHF TGTGCCTGGAGTGTTAATAGCAATCAGCCCCAGCATTTT
TRBJ2-2 few - TRBV2 CASSLGQGGTGELFF TGTGCCAGCAGCCTTGGGCAGGGTGGCACCGGGGAGCTGTTTTTT
TRBJ2-7 - - TRBV7-9 CASSPLGRGGYEQYF TGTGCCAGCAGCCCACTCGGAAGGGGTGGTTACGAGCAGTACTTC
TRBJ2-2 - - TRBV15 CATSRNDWYNTGELFF TGTGCCACCAGCAGAAATGACTGGTACAACACCGGGGAGCTGTTTTTT
TRBJ1-3 few - TRBV2 CASSELTGNSGNTIYF TGTGCCAGCAGTGAACTGACAGGCAACTCTGGAAACACCATATATTTT
TRBJ2-7 many - TRBV7-2 CASSPTTPGEQYF TGTGCCAGCAGCCCGACGACCCCAGGCGAGCAGTACTTC
TRBJ2-4 few - TRBV5-6 CASSLLTSVGGASDIQYF TGTGCCAGCAGCTTGCTAACCTCTGTTGGGGGCGCATCGGACATTCAGTACTTC
TRBJ2-7 - TRBD2 TRBV28 CASSPGTSTYEQYF TGTGCCAGCAGTCCCGGGACTAGCACCTACGAGCAGTACTTC
TRBJ1-3 - TRBD1 TRBV6-5 CASSYLGQGNTIYF TGTGCCAGCAGTTACCTGGGACAGGGAAACACCATATATTTT
TRBJ1-1 - - TRBV6-5 CASSVRNTEAFF TGTGCCAGCAGTGTAAGGAACACTGAAGCTTTCTTT
TRBJ2-7 many - TRBV7-2 CASSVTGRYEQYF TGTGCCAGCAGCGTAACCGGGCGCTACGAGCAGTACTTC
TRBJ1-5 few - TRBV19 CASSTWVNQPQHF TGTGCCAGTAGTACATGGGTCAATCAGCCCCAGCATTTT
TRBJ2-7 - - TRBV6-5 CASSYSGGGQYF TGTGCCAGCAGTTATTCAGGTGGCGGGCAGTACTTC
TRBJ2-4 - - TRBV29-1 CSVVVQDQNIQYF TGCAGCGTTGTAGTCCAGGACCAAAACATTCAGTACTTC
TRBJ1-1 - - TRBV9 CASSPWGDIMNTEAFF TGTGCCAGCAGCCCCTGGGGGGACATCATGAACACTGAAGCTTTCTTT
TRBJ1-5 - - TRBV4-1 CASSQDITGNQPQHF TGCGCCAGCAGCCAAGACATTACAGGGAATCAGCCCCAGCATTTT
TRBJ2-1 few TRBD2 TRBV6-4 CASSDSGGGVHEQFF TGTGCCAGCAGTGACAGCGGGGGGGGAGTACATGAGCAGTTCTTC
TRBJ1-1 - - TRBV4-3 CASSQDLRRNTEAFF TGCGCCAGCAGCCAAGATTTAAGACGGAACACTGAAGCTTTCTTT
TRBJ1-4 - - TRBV5-4 CASSPRGLLNEKLFF TGTGCCAGCAGCCCTAGGGGCCTCCTTAATGAAAAACTGTTTTTT
TRBJ1-5 many - TRBV28 CASSITGPNQPQHF TGTGCCAGCAGTATTACCGGACCGAATCAGCCCCAGCATTTT
TRBJ2-3 - TRBD2 TRBV4-2 CASSQDRRERWDTQYF TGTGCCAGCAGCCAAGACAGGCGGGAGCGCTGGGATACGCAGTATTTT
TRBJ1-6 - - TRBV2 CASSEAAGINSPLHF TGTGCCAGCAGTGAAGCGGCCGGAATCAATTCACCCCTCCACTTT
TRBJ1-3 - - TRBV11-1 CASSFVDSHLGNTIYF TGTGCCAGCAGCTTTGTCGACAGCCATCTAGGAAACACCATATATTTT
TRBJ2-1 few - TRBV7-2 CASPAGTNEQFF TGTGCCAGCCCTGCGGGGACCAATGAGCAGTTCTTC